This TCR beta chain came from a study of regulatory T cells in long-lasting Graves disease. Broader study findings: The sample size was small, and this may have reduced accuracy. Patients with persistent Graves' had lower TCR diversity than newly diagnosed patients. Gene preferences differed: TRBV28, TRBJ1-2, TRBJ2-5 in persistent cases.

Between the trimmed V and J ends, which lost 4 bases and 3 bases, there was a span of 16 bases. The CDR3 totals 15 residues. In germline, CDR1 is SGHRS, CDR2 YFSETQ. Time point noted: persistent/refractory GD, antithyroid drugs over 5 years with positive TRAb. RNA from PBMCs was the source of the TCR library. Patients all came to the study from an endocrinology department in Xi'an, China. Building of the TCR beta libraries involved iRepertoire HTBI primers and Arm-PCR of CDR3 regions. In TCRdb, the multiplex PCR reads were re-called with MiXCR into one record per CDR3 protein. Of under 500,000 distinct CDR3 sequences in the sample, roughly 20% were seen once. This clonotype showed up many times. Its cognate antigen is unknown.

This sequence originates from a female donor with Graves disease. The sample consisted of peripheral blood mononuclear cells (PBMCs), taken when the disease was refractory, from a patient treated with antithyroid drugs. This chain uses TRBV5-1 with TRBJ1-1; D possibly corresponds to TRBD1 (6 bases). CDR3 in DNA: TGCGCCAGCAGCCCGGGCGGGGGCGACGACACTGAAGCTTTCTTT. Amino acid sequence: CASSPGGGDDTEAFF.